One and the same sample provided the 23 T cell receptor beta chains below, sequenced in a study of PD-1 blockade in classical Hodgkin lymphoma. Each patient relapsed following autologous stem cell transplantation, and prior brentuximab vedotin exposure differed. Clones were read by immunoSEQ multiplex PCR, and TCRdb kept only the in-frame ones, dropping some. Of 60,000 to 75,000 clones detected, 90% appear once; the ten largest clones hold 9.7%. This material consisted of peripheral blood mononuclear cells (PBMCs), taken at baseline. The receptors come from a human donor with classical Hodgkin lymphoma.

The chain couples TRBV5-4 to TRBJ2-3; 13 nucleotides agree with TRBD2. The CDR3 length is 16 residues. V shed 4 bases, J shed 2 bases, and the junction held 4 bases outside the gene matches. Germline V gene lookup returns CDR1 SGHNT and CDR2 YYREEE (reference sequence). CDR3 in DNA: TGTGCCAGCAGCGGGACTAGCGGGGAGTACACAGATACGCAGTATTTT. Protein product: CASSGTSGEYTDTQYF.

The chain carries TRBV9 and TRBJ1-3; no firm D call. The CDR3 has 14 residues. Germline values: CDR1 SGDLS, CDR2 YYNGEE. V lost 3 bases, J lost 2 bases, and 9 bases lay in between. The CDR3 DNA follows: TGTGCCAGCAGCGCGGGGATTACTGGAAACACCATATATTTT. Encoded protein: CASSAGITGNTIYF.

The J gene is TRBJ2-5, the V gene TRBV7-6; no reliable D call. This CDR3 has 17 residues. V dropped 2 bases and J dropped 0 bases, with 16 bases sitting between them. CDR1 and CDR2 from the germline V gene are SGHVS and FNYEAQ. The CDR3 here is CASSLQGRRLYQETQYF. In DNA form, the CDR3 reads TGTGCCAGCAGCTTACAAGGAAGGCGATTGTACCAAGAGACCCAGTACTTC.

This chain connects TRBV19 to TRBJ2-3; no firm D call. Germline V CDR1 and CDR2: LNHDA, SQIVND (reference sequence). Trimming pared 3 bases from V and 4 bases from J, leaving 2 bases between. The CDR3 is made up of 11 amino acids. The CDR3 loop reads CASSIADTQYF. CDR3 coding DNA: TGTGCCAGTAGTATTGCAGATACGCAGTATTTT.

The CDR3 DNA reads as TGTGCCAGCAGTATGTTAAAGGGCCCCTATGGGGCCAACGTCCTGACTTTC. Translated, it gives CASSMLKGPYGANVLTF. The J gene is TRBJ2-6, the V gene TRBV27, with D uncertain. The ends were cut back, 5 bases at V and 3 bases at J, with 17 bases in the middle. CDR3 length: 17 residues. In germline, CDR1 is MNHEY, CDR2 SMNVEV (reference sequence).

The chain carries TRBV29-1 and TRBJ1-1, with D tentatively TRBD1 (5 bases). CDR1 SQVTM and CDR2 ANQGSEA come from the germline V gene. Trimming removed 0 bases from V and 11 bases from J, with 13 bases in between. CDR3 length: 12 residues. The CDR3 DNA reads as TGCAGCGTTGAAGATCTTCTGGGGGGGGCTTTCTTT. Protein product: CSVEDLLGGAFF.

The chain has TRBV7-3 and TRBJ1-2, with D unclear. The V end lost 4 bases, the J end lost 3 bases, and 15 bases lay between the germline ends. Germline CDR1 SGHTA, CDR2 FQGTGA. This CDR3 spans 15 amino acids. CDR3 residues: CASSSDPGQYYGYTF. As DNA, the CDR3 is TGTGCCAGCAGCTCCGATCCCGGGCAGTACTATGGCTACACCTTC.

The rearrangement uses TRBV28 and TRBJ2-5; 10 bases are shared with TRBD2. V was clipped by 4 bases and J by 5 bases; unmatched bases: 10. Per germline, CDR1 MDHEN and CDR2 SYDVKM. This CDR3 comprises 16 residues. The CDR3 coding sequence is TGTGCCAGCAGTTATACTAGCGGGATAGGTCGGGAGACCCAGTACTTC. This translates into CASSYTSGIGRETQYF.

The genes are TRBV18 and TRBJ2-1; a weak D match, TRBD2 (5 bases). The CDR3 runs to 16 residues. CDR1 and CDR2 (germline): KGHSH, LQKENI. Trimming removed 3 bases at V and 2 bases at J, with 14 bases between. CDR3 region: CASSPRGSSTYNEQFF. The DNA of the CDR3 is TGTGCCAGCTCACCCCGGGGTAGCTCTACCTACAATGAGCAGTTCTTC.

Only one count was recorded for this clone. The chain is built from TRBV7-2 and TRBJ2-3; D not certain. The CDR3 is 12 amino acids. Germline loops: CDR1 SGHTA, CDR2 FQGNSA. With 1 base removed from V and 7 bases from J, the gap between germline ends came to 6 bases. This CDR3 is CASSLGAHTQYF. CDR3 nucleotides: TGTGCCAGCAGCTTAGGGGCCCATACGCAGTATTTT.

The chain recombines TRBV2 with TRBJ2-7, with D possibly matching TRBD1 (7 bases). The CDR3 spans 13 residues. Looked up from germline, CDR1 is SNHLY and CDR2 is FYNNEI. V was shortened by 4 bases and J by 5 bases, with 12 bases between the two germline ends. The CDR3 loop is CASSGQGGDEQYF. The CDR3 coding sequence is TGTGCCAGCAGTGGACAGGGCGGGGACGAGCAGTACTTC.

This clone has only a few counts. The chain carries TRBV10-1 and TRBJ1-1; unclear D gene. This CDR3 region has 15 residues. V was shortened by 4 bases and J by 4 bases, with 16 bases between the two germline ends. Germline CDR1 and CDR2: WNHNN and SYGVQD (reference sequence). CDR3 in amino acids: CASSVVDFIGTEAFF. Written as DNA, the CDR3 is TGCGCCAGCAGTGTTGTGGACTTTATCGGCACTGAAGCTTTCTTT.

The chain links TRBV7-8 to TRBJ2-7; 9 bases line up with TRBD2. V trimming: 4 bases; J trimming: 0 bases; junction bases outside the gene matches: 13. The germline V gene has CDR1 SGHVS and CDR2 FQNEAQ. The CDR3 covers 18 residues. CDR3 DNA: TGTGCCAGCAGCTCCGAGGAAGGACTAGCGCCCGGCTCCTACGAGCAGTACTTC. This codes for CASSSEEGLAPGSYEQYF. The variable domain in full, completed from reference TRBV7-8 and TRBJ2-7, reads GAGVSQSPRYKVAKRGQDVALRCDPISGHVSLFWYQQALGQGPEFLTYFQNEAQLDKSGLPSDRFFAERPEGSVSTLKIQRTQQEDSAVYLCASSSEEGLAPGSYEQYFGPGTRLTVT.

The V call is TRBV30, the J call TRBJ2-2, with TRBD1 identical over 8 bases. CDR1 and CDR2 from the germline V gene are GTSNPN and SVGIG (reference sequence). V trimming: 7 bases; J trimming: 4 bases; junction bases outside the gene matches: 8. The CDR3 length is 14 residues. As DNA, the CDR3 is TGTGCCTCCGACAGGGGTTCGGTCACCGGGGAGCTGTTTTTT. Translating it yields CASDRGSVTGELFF.

The genes are TRBV27 and TRBJ2-2, with D maybe TRBD2 (5 bases). CDR1 is MNHEY and CDR2 is SMNVEV in the germline V gene (reference sequence). The CDR3 has 16 residues. Trimming pared 5 bases from V and 5 bases from J, leaving 18 bases between. The DNA of the CDR3 is TGTGCCAGCAGTCGTGACTATGCCGAAAAGACCGGGGAGCTGTTTTTT. It is translated as CASSRDYAEKTGELFF.

For this clone: This sample includes further DNA sequences coding for the same CDR3. The chain uses TRBV19 and TRBJ2-1, with D perhaps matching TRBD2 (5 bases). The CDR3 runs to 13 residues. Trimming removed 2 bases from V and 8 bases from J, with 10 bases in between. CDR1 LNHDA and CDR2 SQIVND come from the germline V gene (reference sequence). CDR3 sequence: CASSIRLADEQFF. The CDR3, as DNA: TGTGCCAGTAGTATAAGGCTAGCCGATGAGCAGTTCTTC.

The CDR3 protein is CASSQVAHAYEQYF. Here the CDR3 DNA reads TGCGCCAGCAGCCAGGTAGCCCACGCCTACGAGCAGTACTTC. V and J are TRBV4-1 and TRBJ2-7, with D hard to call. In germline, CDR1 is MGHRA, CDR2 YSYEKL. The germline V and J ends were trimmed by 3 bases and 2 bases, with 11 bases remaining between them. This CDR3 has 14 amino acids.

V and J are TRBV15 and TRBJ2-7, with 8 nucleotides matching TRBD2. The CDR3 runs 18 residues. With V trimmed by 0 bases and J by 2 bases, 12 bases remained unmatched. The germline V gene has CDR1 LNHNV and CDR2 YYDKDF (reference sequence). This chain's CDR3 is CATSRDREVGLAPYEQYF. In nucleotides, the CDR3 is TGTGCCACCAGCAGAGATCGAGAGGTCGGACTAGCACCCTACGAGCAGTACTTC.

The J gene is TRBJ2-3, the V gene TRBV28, with D possibly matching TRBD1 (5 bases). The germline CDR1 and CDR2 sequences are MDHEN and SYDVKM. This CDR3 is 13 amino acids long. CDR3 sequence (DNA): TGTGCAGGGGCAGCACCTTTCACAGATACGCAGTATTTT. This encodes CAGAAPFTDTQYF.

The chain combines TRBV15 with TRBJ1-2, with D hard to call. V gave up 0 bases and J gave up 6 bases, with 20 bases separating them. The germline gives CDR1 LNHNV, CDR2 YYDKDF (reference sequence). The CDR3 length is 17 residues. The CDR3 bases are TGTGCCACCAGCAGAGATAGGTTGTCGGGTTCCGGGAATGGCTACACCTTC. This sequence encodes CATSRDRLSGSGNGYTF. Full variable domain (rest looked up from reference TRBV15 and TRBJ1-2): DAMVIQNPRYQVTQFGKPVTLSCSQTLNHNVMYWYQQKSSQAPKLLFHYYDKDFNNEADTPDNFQSRRPNTSFCFLDIRSPGLGDTAMYLCATSRDRLSGSGNGYTFGSGTRLTVV.

The rearrangement links TRBV10-3 to TRBJ2-7; 10 bases align to TRBD2. From germline, CDR1 is ENHRY and CDR2 SYGVKD. With 2 bases clipped from V and 3 bases from J, the junction kept 4 bases outside the gene matches. This CDR3 spans 15 amino acids. CDR3 nucleotides: TGTGCCATCAGTGAGCTGCCTAGCGGGGGCTACGAGCAGTACTTC. Its translation is CAISELPSGGYEQYF.

CDR3 loop: CASSNPGLSEQYF. The DNA of the CDR3 is TGTGCCAGCAGTAACCCCGGGCTCAGCGAGCAGTACTTC. V is TRBV25-1 and J is TRBJ2-7; D not resolved. The germline CDR1 and CDR2 sequences are MGHDK and SYGVNS. This CDR3 has 13 amino acids. Trimming shortened V by 5 bases and J by 6 bases, and 14 bases separated the two germline ends.

The gene calls are TRBV19 and TRBJ1-6, with D perhaps TRBD1 (6 bases). Germline V gene sequence: CDR1 LNHDA, CDR2 SQIVND (reference sequence). The V gene lost 3 bases and the J gene lost 7 bases, with 13 bases spanning the gap. The CDR3 extends over 15 amino acids. The CDR3 loop is CASSITQGNNSPLHF. For the CDR3, the DNA is TGTGCCAGTAGTATCACCCAGGGGAACAATTCACCCCTCCACTTT. Full variable domain (remainder filled in from reference TRBV19 and TRBJ1-6): DGGITQSPKYLFRKEGQNVTLSCEQNLNHDAMYWYRQDPGQGLRLIYYSQIVNDFQKGDIAEGYSVSREKKESFPLTVTSAQKNPTAFYLCASSITQGNNSPLHFGNGTRLTVT.